The T cell receptor (beta chain) described here comes from a study of early T cells in non-severe SARS-CoV-2 infection. Study context: Bulk RNA taken from unsorted whole blood was sequenced, leaving chains unpaired.

Unique molecular identifiers tagged individual cDNA molecules. TCRdb analysed the 5' RACE reads with MiXCR anew, one entry per CDR3 protein. Of more than 80,000 distinct CDR3 sequences listed, approximately 9.9% are singletons. The length of the CDR3 is 17 residues. V lost 2 bases to trimming and J lost 7 bases; unmatched junction nucleotides: 13. Germline V lookup: CDR1 MGHRA, CDR2 YSYEKL. Sequenced: whole blood. This TCR came from an adult who was a healthcare worker with PCR-confirmed SARS-CoV-2 infection or an uninfected control (not recorded which). The V call is TRBV4-1, the J call TRBJ2-3; 9 nucleotides line up with TRBD2. CDR3 DNA sequence: TGCGCCAGCAGCCAAAGCCCCCCTAGCGGGGTCTCGAATACGCAGTATTTT. The encoded protein is CASSQSPPSGVSNTQYF.